Below, one T cell receptor beta chain is given with its context. Its antigen is not identified. This sample is part of a study of vaccination and CD4 T cells after COVID-19. Study background: The cells in question were stimulated using overlapping spike peptides derived from SARS-CoV-2, HCoV-NL63, HCoV-OC43 and HCoV-229E.

Cultured CD4+ T-cell DNA underwent Oncomine TCR Beta short-read sequencing. Investigators obtained genomic DNA by extraction from cultured CD4+ T cells. Each CDR3 protein gets one entry after TCRdb re-called the PCR reads with MiXCR. The table records some 7,400 distinct CDR3 sequences, 40% to 55% of them present only once. Germline CDR1 LNHDA, CDR2 SQIVND (reference sequence). The CDR3 is made up of 14 amino acids. The V end lost 5 bases, the J end lost 7 bases, and 15 bases lay between the germline ends. Treatment meaning: roughly 10-day PBMC culture with coronavirus spike peptide pools or control peptides (ViraFEST assay).

Source material: CD4+ T cells from blood, cultured in vitro. This receptor was taken from a human donor who had recovered from COVID-19. The chain has TRBV19 and TRBJ1-5, with D possibly matching TRBD1 (6 bases). The CDR3 is CASSFGTREQPQHF. In DNA, the CDR3 is TGTGCCAGTAGTTTCGGGACAAGAGAACAGCCCCAGCATTTT.